Listed below are T cell receptor beta chains from one sample, sequenced in a study of CD8 T cells in ankylosing spondylitis. TCRdb reprocessed the 5' RACE reads with MiXCR, giving one entry per CDR3 protein. The sample shows approximately 440,000 distinct CDR3 sequences, approximately 17% of them seen only once. Sample: blood, either unsorted or a sorted T cell fraction (not recorded which). Receptors originate from a male donor with ankylosing spondylitis. Both conserved end residues are part of each CDR3. D genes are given only for firm matches. Some rows mark clone size as missing; the rest say once, few, many or name a class of expanded clone.

13 - many TRBJ2-7 TRBV12-3/TRBV12-4 TGTGCCAGCAGTTTAGCGGAGAGATACGAGCAGTACTTC CASSLAERYEQYF
14 TRBD1 few TRBJ1-2 TRBV12-3/TRBV12-4 TGTGCCAGCAGTTCACAGGGGTGGAACTATGGCTACACCTTC CASSSQGWNYGYTF
14 TRBD1 few TRBJ1-4 TRBV5-1 TGCGCCAGCAGCAGGGACAGGGGGCATGAAAAACTGTTTTTT CASSRDRGHEKLFF
13 TRBD2 once TRBJ2-3 TRBV20-1 TGCAAAACCTTCCGGGAGGGCACAGATACGCAGTATTTT CKTFREGTDTQYF
16 TRBD1 - TRBJ1-1 TRBV20-1 TGCAGTGCTAGAGATCCAGGGGGGGGGGCTGACACTGAAGCTTTCTTT CSARDPGGGADTEAFF
15 - few TRBJ2-1 TRBV20-1 TGCAGTGCTAGAGATTTACGCAGCTCCTACAATGAGCAGTTCTTC CSARDLRSSYNEQFF
16 TRBD2 few TRBJ2-7 TRBV27 TGTGCCAGCAGGAAATTAACTAGCGGGAGGGCCCACGAGCAGTACTTC CASRKLTSGRAHEQYF
13 TRBD1 few TRBJ1-1 TRBV25-1 TGTGCCAGCAGTGAGGGACAGGCTAGTGAAGCTTTCTTT CASSEGQASEAFF
15 - few TRBJ1-5 TRBV12-3/TRBV12-4 TGTGCCAGCAGTTTAGATCCATATAGCAATCAGCCCCAGCATTTT CASSLDPYSNQPQHF
15 TRBD1 few TRBJ1-2 TRBV14 TGTGCCAGCAGCCGCCGACAGGGAGGAATGAATGGCTACACCTTC CASSRRQGGMNGYTF
15 TRBD2 many TRBJ2-1 TRBV28 TGTGCCAGCAGCCCTAGCGGGAGCGAGCACAATGAGCAGTTCTTC CASSPSGSEHNEQFF
14 TRBD1 few TRBJ2-5 TRBV20-1 TGCAGTGCTCACAAACAGGGGGTAGGGGAGACCCAGTACTTC CSAHKQGVGETQYF
13 - - TRBJ1-2 TRBV7-2 TGTGCCAGCGTTTCGGCGGCTAACTATGGCTACACCTTC CASVSAANYGYTF
17 TRBD2 - TRBJ2-6 TRBV29-1 TGCAGCGTTACTAGCGGGGGGGAAGTCTCTGGGGCCAACGTCCTGACTTTC CSVTSGGEVSGANVLTF
17 - few TRBJ2-2 TRBV12-3/TRBV12-4 TGTGCCACCTCCTGGGAAGGGGCGAGGGCGAACACCGGGGAGCTGTTTTTT CATSWEGARANTGELFF
16 - - TRBJ2-7 TRBV28 TGTGCCAGTCGGGATTACCCGGGACCTCCCTCCTACGAGCAGTACTTC CASRDYPGPPSYEQYF
15 TRBD2 few TRBJ2-5 TRBV2 TGTGCCAGCAGACTAGCGGGGGGGCCGACGGAGACCCAGTACTTC CASRLAGGPTETQYF
14 - few TRBJ1-2 TRBV20-1 TGCAGTGCCGTGGAAACAGCCCAGGCCTATGGCTACACCTTC CSAVETAQAYGYTF
12 - - TRBJ2-1 TRBV7-2 TGTGCCAGCAGCTTAGAAGGTCCCTATCAGTTCTTC CASSLEGPYQFF
17 TRBD1 - TRBJ1-2 TRBV9 TGTGCCAGCAGCAGGCGGGCGACAGGGACGCTCAACTATGGCTACACCTTC CASSRRATGTLNYGYTF
14 TRBD1 few TRBJ2-7 TRBV29-1 TGCAGCGCCGCTGTAACCGGGACAGGGGCCGAGCAGTACTTC CSAAVTGTGAEQYF
12 TRBD1 many TRBJ2-5 TRBV29-1 TGCAGCGTAGGGACAGGGGTAGAGACCCAGTACTTC CSVGTGVETQYF
12 - few TRBJ2-7 TRBV20-1 TGCAGTGCTGGGAGGAGCGGCTCAGAGCAGTACTTC CSAGRSGSEQYF
15 TRBD1 few TRBJ1-1 TRBV12-3/TRBV12-4 TGTGCCAGCAGGTTAGTCGGGACAGGGGAGGCTGAAGCTTTCTTT CASRLVGTGEAEAFF
14 - - TRBJ1-3 TRBV2 TGTGCCGGGAGGCGTGGGACCTCTGGAAACACCATATATTTT CAGRRGTSGNTIYF
12 - - TRBJ1-3 TRBV3-1 TGTGCCAGCAGCCAACGTAAAGACACCATATATTTT CASSQRKDTIYF
13 - few TRBJ1-2 TRBV6-5 TGTGCCAGCAGTTACGCAGGGTTGGGAGGCTACACCTTC CASSYAGLGGYTF
15 TRBD2 - TRBJ2-5 TRBV29-1 TGCAGCGTTGATTTGGGACTAGGGGTTGGTGAGACCCAGTACTTC CSVDLGLGVGETQYF
16 - once TRBJ2-7 TRBV6-5 TGTGCCAGCAGTTACGGGCCCCCGGGACAAGTAGGCGAGCAGTACTTC CASSYGPPGQVGEQYF
14 - few TRBJ2-5 TRBV12-3/TRBV12-4 TGTGCCAGCAGTGGCGACACTCGAGGGGAGACCCAGTACTTC CASSGDTRGETQYF
14 TRBD2 - TRBJ2-3 TRBV12-3/TRBV12-4 TGTGCCAGCAGGACTAGCGGAGGCACAGATACGCAGTATTTT CASRTSGGTDTQYF
15 TRBD2 - TRBJ2-7 TRBV20-1 TGCAGTGCTAGCCAGCGGGAGGGCCTCTCCTACGAGCAGTACTTC CSASQREGLSYEQYF
15 - - TRBJ1-1 TRBV14 TGTGCCAGCAGCCCAGGTTGGCGGACGAACACTGAAGCTTTCTTT CASSPGWRTNTEAFF
13 TRBD1 - TRBJ1-2 TRBV6-1 TGTGCCAGCAGTGGACAGGGGGCTGGTGGCTACACCTTC CASSGQGAGGYTF
12 - - TRBJ2-1 TRBV11-2 TGTGCCAGCAGCTTGATTGGGGGTTTTCAGTTCTTC CASSLIGGFQFF
16 - once TRBJ2-1 TRBV7-3 TGTGCCAGCAGCTTAGTTTTCGGGAGCTCCTACAATGAGCAGTTCTTC CASSLVFGSSYNEQFF
14 - few TRBJ2-4 TRBV11-2 TGTGCCAGCAGCCCCCAGCTAGCCAAAAACATTCAGTACTTC CASSPQLAKNIQYF
15 - few TRBJ1-2 TRBV15 TGTGCCACCAGCAGGCGGGAGACAATGAACTATGGCTACACCTTC CATSRRETMNYGYTF
15 TRBD2 - TRBJ2-3 TRBV20-1 TGCAGTGCTAGAGATACGGGAGGGACGACAGATACGCAGTATTTT CSARDTGGTTDTQYF
13 - few TRBJ2-7 TRBV7-8 TGTGCCAGCAGCGCACGGAGGGTCGACGAGCAGTACTTC CASSARRVDEQYF
14 - many TRBJ1-4 TRBV7-2 TGTGCCAGCAGCTTCGGGGGAGGGGATGAAAAACTGTTTTTT CASSFGGGDEKLFF
17 - few TRBJ1-1 TRBV7-6 TGTGCCAGCAGCTTAGCTGTTCAGGGCGGGATGAACACTGAAGCTTTCTTT CASSLAVQGGMNTEAFF
16 TRBD2 - TRBJ2-1 TRBV2 TGTGCCAGCAGTGGCCGACTAGCGGGGACTGGGGATGAGCAGTTCTTC CASSGRLAGTGDEQFF
15 TRBD1 few TRBJ2-3 TRBV30 TGTGCCTGGAGCCCGGACAGGGGGCTCGGGGATACGCAGTATTTT CAWSPDRGLGDTQYF
14 TRBD1 few TRBJ2-3 TRBV6-1 TGTGCCAGCAGACCCCGGGACAGGGGGGATACGCAGTATTTT CASRPRDRGDTQYF
14 - - TRBJ2-2 TRBV3-1 TGTGCCAGCAGCCTTGAAGGAGGGACAGGGGAGCTGTTTTTT CASSLEGGTGELFF
15 - few TRBJ2-1 TRBV5-1 TGCGCCAGCAGCTTGGGCCCCTTGGGCTACAATGAGCAGTTCTTC CASSLGPLGYNEQFF